The clone carrying this T cell receptor (beta chain) came up a few times. This sample was taken from a study of blood T cell repertoires in COVID-19. Study information: Samples came from the United States, Italy and Spain, spanning acute and convalescent COVID-19. T cells, B-cell-depleted T cells, or PBMCs provided the cDNA or gDNA that served as material.

Per the study methods: Estimates of nucleated cell counts were drawn from the amplification of reference gene primers. Assay: immunoSEQ multiplex PCR; the TCRdb copy retains only in-frame clones and omits some. Clone size and the V and J calls come from that table; the DNA yielded D and trimming. Here the sample spans tens of thousands of clones, about 76% being singletons. This CDR3 contains 13 residues. Trimming shortened V by 5 bases and J by 5 bases, and 12 bases separated the two germline ends. Germline V gene sequence: CDR1 LNHDA, CDR2 SQIVND (reference sequence). The chain has TRBV19 and TRBJ2-5; D gene ambiguous. This clonotype was sampled from a woman of 80 years or more with active or convalescent COVID-19. Material for sequencing was peripheral blood. The CDR3 protein is CASSPLRRETQYF. CDR3 bases: TGTGCCAGTAGTCCTCTTCGCAGGGAGACCCAGTACTTC. Together with reference TRBV19 and TRBJ2-5, the CDR3 gives the full variable domain: DGGITQSPKYLFRKEGQNVTLSCEQNLNHDAMYWYRQDPGQGLRLIYYSQIVNDFQKGDIAEGYSVSREKKESFPLTVTSAQKNPTAFYLCASSPLRRETQYFGPGTRLLVL.